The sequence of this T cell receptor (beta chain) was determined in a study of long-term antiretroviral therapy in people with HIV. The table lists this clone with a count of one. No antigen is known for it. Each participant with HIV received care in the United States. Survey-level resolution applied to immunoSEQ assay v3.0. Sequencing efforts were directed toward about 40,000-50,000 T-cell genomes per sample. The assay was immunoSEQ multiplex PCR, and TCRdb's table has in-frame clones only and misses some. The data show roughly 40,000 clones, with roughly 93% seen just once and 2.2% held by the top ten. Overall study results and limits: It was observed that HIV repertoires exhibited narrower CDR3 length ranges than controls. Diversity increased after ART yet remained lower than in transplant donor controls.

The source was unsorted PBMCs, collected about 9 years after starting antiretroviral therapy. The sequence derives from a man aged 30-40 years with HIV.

CDR3 nucleotide sequence: TGTGCCAGCACCGGGACTGCGTACAATGAGCAGTTCTTC. This codes for CASTGTAYNEQFF. The genes are TRBV2 and TRBJ2-1; D possibly corresponds to TRBD2 (6 bases). This CDR3 contains 13 residues. V lost 7 bases and J 4 bases, leaving 11 bases between the germline ends. CDR1 SNHLY and CDR2 FYNNEI come from the germline V gene. Based on the CDR3 plus reference TRBV2 and TRBJ2-1, the full variable domain is EPEVTQTPSHQVTQMGQEVILRCVPISNHLYFYWYRQILGQKVEFLVSFYNNEISEKSEIFDDQFSVERPDGSNFTLKIRSTKLEDSAMYFCASTGTAYNEQFFGPGTRLTVL.